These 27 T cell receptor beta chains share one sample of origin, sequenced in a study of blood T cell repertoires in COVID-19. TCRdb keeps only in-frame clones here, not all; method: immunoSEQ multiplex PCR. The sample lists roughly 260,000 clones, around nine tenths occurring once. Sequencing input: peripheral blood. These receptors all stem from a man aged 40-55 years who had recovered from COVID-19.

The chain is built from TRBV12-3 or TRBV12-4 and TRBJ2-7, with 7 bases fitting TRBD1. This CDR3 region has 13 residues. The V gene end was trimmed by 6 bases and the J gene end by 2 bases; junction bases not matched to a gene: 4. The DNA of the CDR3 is TGTGCCAGCAGCTCCGACAGGGCCTACGAGCAGTACTTC. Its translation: CASSSDRAYEQYF.

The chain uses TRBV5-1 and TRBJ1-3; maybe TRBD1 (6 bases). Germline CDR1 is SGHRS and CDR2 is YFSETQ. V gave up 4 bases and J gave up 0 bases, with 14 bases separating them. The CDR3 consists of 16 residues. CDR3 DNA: TGCGCCAGCAGCAATTTACAGGGAAGCTCTGGAAACACCATATATTTT. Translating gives CASSNLQGSSGNTIYF.

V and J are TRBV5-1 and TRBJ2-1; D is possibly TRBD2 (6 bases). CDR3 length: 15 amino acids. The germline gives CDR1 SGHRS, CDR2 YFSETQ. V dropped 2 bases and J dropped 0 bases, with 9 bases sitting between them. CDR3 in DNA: TGCGCCAGCAGCTTCGGGGGTTTCTCCTACAATGAGCAGTTCTTC. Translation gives CASSFGGFSYNEQFF.

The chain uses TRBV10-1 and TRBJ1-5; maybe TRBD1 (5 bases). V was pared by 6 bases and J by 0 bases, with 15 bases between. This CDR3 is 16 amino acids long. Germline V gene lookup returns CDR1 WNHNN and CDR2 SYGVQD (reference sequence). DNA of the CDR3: TGCGCCAGCAGAAAGGGGAAGGGAAATAGCAATCAGCCCCAGCATTTT. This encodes CASRKGKGNSNQPQHF.

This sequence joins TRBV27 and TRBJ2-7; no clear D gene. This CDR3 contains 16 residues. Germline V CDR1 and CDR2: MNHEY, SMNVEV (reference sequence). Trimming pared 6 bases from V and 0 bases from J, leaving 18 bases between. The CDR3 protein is CASSLRASSSSYEQYF. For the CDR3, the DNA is TGTGCCAGCAGCCTAAGAGCATCATCAAGCTCCTACGAGCAGTACTTC.

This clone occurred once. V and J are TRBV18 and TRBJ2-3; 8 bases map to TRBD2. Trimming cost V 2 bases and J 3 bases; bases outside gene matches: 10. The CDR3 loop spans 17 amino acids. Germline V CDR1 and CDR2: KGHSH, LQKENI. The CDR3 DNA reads TGTGCCAGCTCACCAGCCGGGCCGGGACTAGGAACAGATACGCAGTATTTT. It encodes CASSPAGPGLGTDTQYF.

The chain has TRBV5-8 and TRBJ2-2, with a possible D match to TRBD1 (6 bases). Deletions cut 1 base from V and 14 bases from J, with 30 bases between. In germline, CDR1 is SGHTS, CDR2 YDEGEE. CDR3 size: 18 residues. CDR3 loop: CASSLWGPGRTTPDKLFF. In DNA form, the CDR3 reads TGTGCCAGCAGCTTGTGGGGGCCGGGTAGGACCACACCGGATAAACTGTTTTTT.

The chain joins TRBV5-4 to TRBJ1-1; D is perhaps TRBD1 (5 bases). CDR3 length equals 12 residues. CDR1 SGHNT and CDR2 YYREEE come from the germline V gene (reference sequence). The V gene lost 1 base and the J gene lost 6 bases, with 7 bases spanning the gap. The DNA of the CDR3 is TGTGCCAGCAGCTTGTGGGGGGCTGAAGCTTTCTTT. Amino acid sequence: CASSLWGAEAFF.

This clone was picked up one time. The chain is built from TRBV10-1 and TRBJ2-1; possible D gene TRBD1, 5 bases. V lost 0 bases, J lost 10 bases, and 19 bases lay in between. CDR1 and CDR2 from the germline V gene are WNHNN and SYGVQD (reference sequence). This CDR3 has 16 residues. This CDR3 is CASSESIRKGIREQFF. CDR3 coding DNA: TGCGCCAGCAGTGAGTCGATCCGTAAGGGGATTCGGGAGCAGTTCTTC.

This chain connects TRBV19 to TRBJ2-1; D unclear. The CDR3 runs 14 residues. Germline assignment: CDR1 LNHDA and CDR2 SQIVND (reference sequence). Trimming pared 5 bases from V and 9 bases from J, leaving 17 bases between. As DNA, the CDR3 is TGTGCCAGTAGTCCTAGGTCCTTTGGTGGTGAGCAGTTCTTC. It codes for CASSPRSFGGEQFF.

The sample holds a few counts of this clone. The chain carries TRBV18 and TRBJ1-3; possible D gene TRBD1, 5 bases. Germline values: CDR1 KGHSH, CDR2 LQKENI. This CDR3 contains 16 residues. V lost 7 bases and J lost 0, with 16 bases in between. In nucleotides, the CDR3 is TGTGCCAGCTTACCCCGGGACTTTAGCTCTGGAAACACCATATATTTT. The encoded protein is CASLPRDFSSGNTIYF.

Here the CDR3 reads CASSLSNRGWPQHF. DNA of the CDR3: TGTGCCAGCAGTTTATCCAACAGGGGTTGGCCCCAGCATTTT. This chain links TRBV27 with TRBJ1-5, with 7 bases fitting TRBD1. Germline-derived CDR1 and CDR2 are MNHEY and SMNVEV (reference sequence). The trim removed 0 bases at V and 9 bases at J, leaving 5 bases unmatched. The CDR3 spans 14 residues.

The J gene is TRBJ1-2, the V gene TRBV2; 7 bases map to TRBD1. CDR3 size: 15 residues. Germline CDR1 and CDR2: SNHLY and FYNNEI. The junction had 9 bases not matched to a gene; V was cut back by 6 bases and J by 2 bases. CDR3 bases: TGTGCCAGCAGACCAGGGGGACCGGGAAACTATGGCTACACCTTC. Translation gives CASRPGGPGNYGYTF. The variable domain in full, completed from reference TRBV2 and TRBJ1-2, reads EPEVTQTPSHQVTQMGQEVILRCVPISNHLYFYWYRQILGQKVEFLVSFYNNEISEKSEIFDDQFSVERPDGSNFTLKIRSTKLEDSAMYFCASRPGGPGNYGYTFGSGTRLTVV.

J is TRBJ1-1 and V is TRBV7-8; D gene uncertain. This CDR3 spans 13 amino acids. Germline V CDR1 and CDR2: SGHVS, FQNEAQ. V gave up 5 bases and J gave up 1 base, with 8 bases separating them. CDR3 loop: CASSLRGNTEAFF. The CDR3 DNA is TGTGCCAGCAGCCTCCGGGGGAACACTGAAGCTTTCTTT.

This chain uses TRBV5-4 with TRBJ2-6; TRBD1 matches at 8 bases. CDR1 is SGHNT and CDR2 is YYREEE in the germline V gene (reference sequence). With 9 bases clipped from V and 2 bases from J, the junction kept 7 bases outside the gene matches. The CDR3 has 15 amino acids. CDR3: CATLDRGAGANVLTF. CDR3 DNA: TGTGCCACCCTAGACAGGGGAGCTGGGGCCAACGTCCTGACTTTC.

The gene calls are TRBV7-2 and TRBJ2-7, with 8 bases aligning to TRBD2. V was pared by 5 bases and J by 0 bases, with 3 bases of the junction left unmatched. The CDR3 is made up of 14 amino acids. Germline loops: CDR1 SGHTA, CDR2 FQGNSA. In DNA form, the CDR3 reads TGTGCCAGCAGCGAAAGCGGGAGCTCCTACGAGCAGTACTTC. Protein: CASSESGSSYEQYF.

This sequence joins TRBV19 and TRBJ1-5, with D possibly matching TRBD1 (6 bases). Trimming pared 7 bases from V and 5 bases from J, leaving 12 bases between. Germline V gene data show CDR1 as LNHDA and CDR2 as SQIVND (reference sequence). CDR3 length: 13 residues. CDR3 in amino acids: CASNQGPHQPQHF. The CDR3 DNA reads TGTGCCAGTAATCAGGGGCCCCATCAGCCCCAGCATTTT.

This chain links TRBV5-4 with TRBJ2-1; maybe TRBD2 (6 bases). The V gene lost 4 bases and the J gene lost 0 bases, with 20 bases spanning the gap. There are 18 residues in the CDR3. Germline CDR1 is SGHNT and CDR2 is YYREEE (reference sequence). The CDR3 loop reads CASSPPPGALSSYNEQFF. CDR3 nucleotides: TGTGCCAGCAGCCCCCCCCCGGGAGCTCTATCCTCCTACAATGAGCAGTTCTTC. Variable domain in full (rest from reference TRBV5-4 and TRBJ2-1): ETGVTQSPTHLIKTRGQQVTLRCSSQSGHNTVSWYQQALGQGPQFIFQYYREEENGRGNFPPRFSGLQFPNYSSELNVNALELDDSALYLCASSPPPGALSSYNEQFFGPGTRLTVL.

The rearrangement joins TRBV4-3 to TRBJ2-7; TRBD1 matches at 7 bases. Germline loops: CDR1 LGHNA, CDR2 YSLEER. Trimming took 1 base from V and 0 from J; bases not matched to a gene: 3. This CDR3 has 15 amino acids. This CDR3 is CASSQGQGLSYEQYF. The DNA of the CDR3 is TGCGCCAGCAGCCAAGGACAGGGCCTCTCCTACGAGCAGTACTTC.

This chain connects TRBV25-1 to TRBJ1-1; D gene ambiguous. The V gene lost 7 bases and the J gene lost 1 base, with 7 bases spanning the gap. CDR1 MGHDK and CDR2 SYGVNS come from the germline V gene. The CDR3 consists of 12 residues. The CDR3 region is CASTDKNTEAFF. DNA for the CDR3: TGTGCCAGCACCGACAAGAACACTGAAGCTTTCTTT.

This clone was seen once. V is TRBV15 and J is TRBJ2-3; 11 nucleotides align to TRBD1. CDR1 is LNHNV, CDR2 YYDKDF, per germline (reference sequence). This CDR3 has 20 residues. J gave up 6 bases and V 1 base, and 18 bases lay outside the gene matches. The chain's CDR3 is CATSRGNVFGTGGRLDTQYF. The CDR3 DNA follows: TGTGCCACCAGCAGAGGAAATGTATTCGGGACAGGGGGACGTCTGGATACGCAGTATTTT.

The CDR3 region has the DNA TGTGCCAGCAGTCCCCGGGACAGCCGATGGTCCCAGTACTTC. Its translation is CASSPRDSRWSQYF. This chain joins TRBV27 and TRBJ2-5; 7 bases fit TRBD1. The CDR3 totals 14 residues. Germline CDR1 and CDR2: MNHEY and SMNVEV (reference sequence). V lost 5 bases, J lost 9 bases, and 12 bases stayed unmatched.

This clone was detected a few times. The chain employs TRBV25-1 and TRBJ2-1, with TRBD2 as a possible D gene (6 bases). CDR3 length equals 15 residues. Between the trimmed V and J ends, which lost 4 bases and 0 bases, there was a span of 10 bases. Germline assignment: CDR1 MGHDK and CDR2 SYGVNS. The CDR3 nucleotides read TGTGCCAGCAGTGGCCTAGCGAGCTCCTACAATGAGCAGTTCTTC. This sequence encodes CASSGLASSYNEQFF.

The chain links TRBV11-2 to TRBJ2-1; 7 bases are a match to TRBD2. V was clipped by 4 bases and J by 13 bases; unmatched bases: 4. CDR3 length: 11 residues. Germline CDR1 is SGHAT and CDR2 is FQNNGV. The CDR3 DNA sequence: TGTGCCAGCAGCTCTAGCGGCCCTCAGTTCTTC. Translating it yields CASSSSGPQFF.

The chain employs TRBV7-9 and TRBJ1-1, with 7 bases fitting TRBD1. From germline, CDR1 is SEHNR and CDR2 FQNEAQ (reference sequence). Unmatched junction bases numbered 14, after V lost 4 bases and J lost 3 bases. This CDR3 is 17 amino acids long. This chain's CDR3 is CASSSRLGDRRDTEAFF. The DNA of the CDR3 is TGTGCCAGCAGCTCACGGCTTGGGGACAGAAGGGACACTGAAGCTTTCTTT.

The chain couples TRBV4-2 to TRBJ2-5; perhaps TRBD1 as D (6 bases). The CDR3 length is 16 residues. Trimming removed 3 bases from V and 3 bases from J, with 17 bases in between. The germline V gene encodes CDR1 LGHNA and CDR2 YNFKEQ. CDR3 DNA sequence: TGTGCCAGCAGCCACGCTGGGACAAGTGGGAAAGAGACCCAGTACTTC. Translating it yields CASSHAGTSGKETQYF.

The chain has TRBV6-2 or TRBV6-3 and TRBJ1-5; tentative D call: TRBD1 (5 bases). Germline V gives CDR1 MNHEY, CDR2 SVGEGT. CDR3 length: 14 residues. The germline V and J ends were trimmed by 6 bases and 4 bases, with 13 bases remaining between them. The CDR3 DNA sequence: TGTGCCAGCAGCCGCGGGACGGCAAATCAGCCCCAGCATTTT. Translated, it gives CASSRGTANQPQHF.